This record looks at one TCR beta chain sequence and its context. The antigen this receptor binds is unknown. No base quality information exists; no much larger clone differs at one position. The CDR3 has 16 amino acids, counting the end cysteine and phenylalanine. The kept DNA is CDR3 alone, 48 bases in frame from the first base. Trimming at the junction amounts to 1 base on V and 4 bases on J, and the germline ends lie 14 bases apart. The germline V gene (reference sequence) specifies SEHNR as CDR1 and FQNEAQ as CDR2. After PBMCs were isolated by density centrifugation and stained for CD3, CD4 and CD8, a FACSAria was used to sort CD4+ and CD8+ T cells. Scalp biopsies and blood samples were obtained from unaffected controls. The data belong to a study of CD8+ T cells in alopecia areata (dated by TCRdb to between 2018 and 2020). At the level of the whole study: The study used high-throughput TCRbeta sequencing to examine T cell clonal expansion in alopecia areata, in both the C3H/HeJ mouse model and human patients. Scalp tissue and sorted CD4+ and CD8+ peripheral blood T cells from patchy and totalis/universalis alopecia areata patients and from healthy controls were covered by human TCRbeta sequencing. Scalp clonality was compared across normal scalp (n=4), patchy alopecia areata scalp (n=8), and alopecia totalis/universalis scalp (n=8). The RNA source kit depended on sample type: the PAXgene miRNA kit for fixed scalp, the miRNeasy kit for PBMCs, and the RNeasy kit for mouse skin. TCRbeta CDR3 regions were amplified by immunoSEQ multiplex PCR using 35 Vbeta forward and 13 Jbeta reverse primers.

Library method: the immunoSEQ multiplex PCR assay. RNA was extracted from all samples and reverse transcribed into cDNA as template for TCR sequencing. First-strand cDNA was synthesized using SuperScript III with a 2:1 mix of oligo-dT and random hexamers. Amplification bias was assessed with a synthetic immune receptor repertoire, and residual bias was removed computationally. For the original study's pipeline: Raw reads were preprocessed for error removal, and CDR3 was defined according to IMGT conventions as running from the conserved cysteine to phenylalanine. Clonality was computed as 1 minus the Shannon entropy, with the entropy normalized by log2 of the number of productive unique TCRs. CD4 or CD8 identity of scalp clones was inferred by cross-referencing scalp TCRbeta sequences with sorted blood CD4 and CD8 repertoires. TCRdb retrieved this table from immuneACCESS and kept in-frame rearrangements only. Not all clones are present; in checked studies, unresolved V genes account for under half, and no reason is known for the remainder. V and J calls and clone size follow that table, whereas D and trimming were derived from the DNA. In this sample the table shows about 200,000 clones, 56% of which occur a single time. The leading ten clones occupy over 4% of the sample.

Paper-wide results and their limitations: Unlike mouse skin, which is dominated by gammadelta T cells, normal human skin has resident alphabeta T cells that are also sequenced, and this complicates analysis of the scalp TCR repertoire. Lesional scalp, especially in alopecia totalis/universalis, showed higher clonality and more expanded CD8+ clones than normal scalp, suggesting antigenic drive. Shared TCR sequences between patients were less evident than in mice, which may be partly attributable to HLA diversity in the patient population.

Material: CD8+ T cells sorted from blood. The TCR was taken from a human donor in good health. The rearranged segments are TRBV7-9 and TRBJ2-1; D gene: possibly TRBD1, on 6 matching bases. The DNA sequence is TGTGCCAGCAGCTTAGGACAGGTTGGGATGTACAATGAGCAGTTCTTC. Its amino acids are CASSLGQVGMYNEQFF.